These T cell receptor beta chains were read from a single sample in a study of beta chain features in type 1 diabetes. Data came from immunoSEQ multiplex PCR; TCRdb stores just in-frame clones and leaves some out. This table has under 400,000 clones, roughly 12% appearing once. Specimen: naive CD4+ T cells from blood. The receptors derive from a young woman with type 1 diabetes. Each CDR3 is given with its conserved first and last residue.

>TRBJ2-2|15|TRBV5-1
CASSQGTPNTGELFF
>TRBJ1-6|13|TRBV27
CASSLDPLRTLHF
>TRBJ2-3|14|TRBV7-2
CASSSSSSTDTQYF
>TRBJ2-7|12|TRBV6-6
CASRGRYYEQYF
>TRBJ2-5|16|TRBV5-1
CASSSLLTTSQETQYF
>TRBJ1-1|15|TRBV29-1
CSVEGDSGINTEAFF
>TRBJ2-5|13|TRBV5-1
CASSTGGAETQYF
>TRBJ1-2|16|TRBV7-9
CASSLVGQGSNYGYTF
>TRBJ1-5|16|TRBV2
CASSGQGTGNNQPQHF
>TRBJ2-7|13|TRBV18
CASSPGARYEQYF
>TRBJ2-3|16|TRBV4-1
CASSPTGGSPADTQYF
>TRBJ2-7|14|TRBV7-9
CASSLDAGNYEQYF
>TRBJ2-7|15|TRBV9
CASSPKGQGQAEQYF
>TRBJ2-1|16|TRBV23-1
CASSHRAGVPYNEQFF
>TRBJ1-1|13|TRBV29-1
CSVAKGADILAFF
>TRBJ2-1|16|TRBV5-4
CASSSIHRDVGNEQFF